This paragraph covers one TCR beta chain sequence. Its antigen is still unknown. Time point denoted: baseline, week 1 (first vaccination visit). The treatment: pre-vaccination baseline after standard-of-care therapy. In germline, CDR1 is LNHDA, CDR2 SQIVND (reference sequence). Trimming took off 8 bases at V and 0 bases at J, with 14 bases between the two ends. CDR3 length: 15 amino acids. This sample stems from a study of a mutant IDH1 vaccine in newly diagnosed glioma. At the level of the study: Treated patients were approximately 60% male, roughly 38% female, mean age around 40 years.

Whole-study findings and limits: Vaccination induced immune responses in roughly 93% of patients. Pseudoprogression seemed unlinked to shifts in top peripheral T cell clonotypes.

TCRdb's table, derived via immunoSEQ multiplex PCR, lists solely in-frame clones and lacks some. The data contain some 95,000 clones, over 75% of them seen just once; the ten biggest clones take up around 7.5%. The sample was PBMCs, taken from a glioma patient treated with radiotherapy, temozolomide or both. The clonotype originates from a man aged 40-50 years with glioma. The chain uses TRBV19 and TRBJ1-5; D ambiguous. CDR3: CASSLQQISNQPQHF. The CDR3 coding sequence is TGTGCCAGTTCGTTACAACAGATTAGCAATCAGCCCCAGCATTTT.